These 19 T cell receptor beta chains originate from one sample sequenced in a study of T cell clonality in common variable immunodeficiency (dated by TCRdb to the mid-2010s). Library preparation used the immunoSEQ multiplex PCR assay. Sourced from immuneACCESS, this table was stored by TCRdb with only in-frame sequences that have V and J called. A share of the clones is absent; for the studies checked, an unresolved V gene accounts for under half, and the remainder has no known explanation. This sample is represented by tens of thousands of clones, with no singletons among them. Jointly, the top ten make up 1.5% to 2% of the sample. Sequenced sample: peripheral blood mononuclear cells. These receptors came from a person aged 18 to 75 in good health.

This clone was observed at least ten times. The read terminates 3 residues before the CDR3 end, so the remaining end is supplied by the germline J gene. The chain recombines TRBV7-6 with TRBJ2-2; D not certain. The CDR3 totals 16 residues. The V and J ends lost 5 bases and 4 bases respectively, with 17 bases between them. CDR1 and CDR2 (germline): SGHVS, FNYEAQ. The CDR3 here is CASSLAALLGTGELFF. The DNA read from the CDR3 is TGTGCCAGCAGCCTCGCCGCCCTACTCGGCACCGGGGAG.

This clone was seen many times. The read terminates 3 residues ahead of where the CDR3 ends, so the germline J gene completes it. The chain couples TRBV19 to TRBJ2-2, with D unclear. The CDR3 loop spans 15 amino acids. The V and J ends lost 7 bases and 2 bases respectively, with 14 bases between them. Germline V gene sequence: CDR1 LNHDA, CDR2 SQIVND (reference sequence). CDR3 DNA, as far as it was read: TGTGCCAGTATGGGCCTGGCAGCAAACACCGGGGAG. Translating gives CASMGLAANTGE. Given in full, the CDR3 is CASMGLAANTGELFF.

This clone was seen only a few times. With the read ending 3 residues before the CDR3 end, the germline J gene is used to fill in that end. The chain employs TRBV19 and TRBJ2-5; 15 bases are a match to TRBD2. The CDR3 loop spans 16 amino acids. Germline values: CDR1 LNHDA, CDR2 SQIVND (reference sequence). Unmatched junction bases numbered 3, after V lost 4 bases and J lost 3 bases. CDR3 DNA (partial): TGTGCCAGTAGTAGGGGACTAGCGGGAGGAGAAGAGACC. This encodes CASSRGLAGGEET. The full-length CDR3 reads as CASSRGLAGGEETQYF.

In this sample, this clone turned up many times. The read falls 3 residues short of the CDR3 end, and the missing part is taken from the germline J gene. This chain joins TRBV5-1 and TRBJ2-1, with D hard to call. Germline assignment: CDR1 SGHRS and CDR2 YFSETQ. V lost 0 bases to trimming and J lost 2 bases, with 12 bases between them. This CDR3 region has 16 residues. CDR3 in amino acids: CASSLVAITTYNEQFF. The part of the CDR3 DNA that was read is TGCGCCAGCAGCTTGGTAGCTATTACCACCTACAATGAG.

In this sample, this clone turned up many times. Read sequence stops 3 residues before the CDR3 end, and the germline J gene provides the missing end. This chain uses TRBV20-1 with TRBJ2-1; 9 bases map to TRBD2. The germline V gene encodes CDR1 DFQATT and CDR2 SNEGSKA (reference sequence). J was trimmed by 6 bases and V by 6 bases; bases with no gene match: 18. The CDR3 covers 17 residues. The sequenced part of the CDR3 DNA is TGCAGTGCGCGACGGATCTTTAGCGGGAGTTTGGGCAATGAG. It translates to CSARRIFSGSLGNE. In full, the CDR3 is CSARRIFSGSLGNEQFF.

This clone was found many times. The read stops 3 residues short of the end of the CDR3; the missing end is completed from the germline J gene. The chain combines TRBV7-9 with TRBJ2-3; tentatively, D is TRBD2 (5 bases). The CDR3 has 14 amino acids. The V gene's germline CDR1 is SEHNR and CDR2 FQNEAQ (reference sequence). Trimming removed 5 bases from V and 5 bases from J, with 14 bases in between. CDR3 in amino acids: CASSPRLQGDTQYF. The DNA read from the CDR3 is TGTGCCAGCAGCCCGAGACTACAAGGAGATACG.

This clone occurred many times. The read falls 3 residues short of the CDR3 end, and the missing part is taken from the germline J gene. The V gene is TRBV2, the J gene TRBJ2-7; 8 nucleotides align to TRBD1. The CDR3 is 14 residues long. Germline loops: CDR1 SNHLY, CDR2 FYNNEI. CDR3 residues: CASSRQGSMYEQYF. The covered CDR3 bases are TGTGCGAGCTCGAGACAGGGGAGTATGTACGAG.

This clone was counted many times. The sequence runs out 3 residues before the end of the CDR3; the remainder is reconstructed from the germline J gene. The chain carries TRBV5-4 and TRBJ1-1; D might be TRBD1 (6 bases). V gave up 0 bases and J gave up 6 bases, with 12 bases separating them. This CDR3 is 14 amino acids long. The germline V gene encodes CDR1 SGHNT and CDR2 YYREEE (reference sequence). Here the CDR3 reads CASSLDSGVAEAFF. The part of the CDR3 DNA that was read is TGTGCCAGCAGCTTGGACTCAGGGGTCGCTGAA.

As for this clone: The CDR3 goes on 3 residues after the read ends, and that part is filled in from the germline J gene. This sequence joins TRBV2 and TRBJ2-1; 13 bases agree with TRBD2. Trimming cost V 11 bases and J 0 bases; bases outside gene matches: 7. Germline loops: CDR1 SNHLY, CDR2 FYNNEI. The CDR3 sequence is 16 residues long. The CDR3 reads CARRLAGGTSYNEQFF. The covered CDR3 bases are TGTGCCCGACGACTAGCGGGGGGAACCTCCTACAATGAG.

This clone has ten or more counts. The read gets to within 3 residues of the CDR3 end, and the germline J gene fills in the rest. V usage is TRBV4-1 and J usage is TRBJ2-7; 9 bases match TRBD1. The CDR3 is made up of 15 amino acids. The germline gives CDR1 MGHRA, CDR2 YSYEKL. J gave up 1 base and V 0 bases, and 1 base lay outside the gene matches. CDR3: CASSQEDRGSYEQYF. The DNA read from the CDR3 is TGCGCCAGCAGCCAAGAGGACAGGGGATCCTACGAG.

This clone came up many times. Read coverage stops 3 residues before the CDR3 terminus; the germline J gene supplies the remainder. The rearrangement uses TRBV4-1 and TRBJ1-3; D is undetermined. CDR3 length equals 15 residues. Trimming took 0 bases from V and 0 from J, leaving 6 bases between them. Germline V gene data show CDR1 as MGHRA and CDR2 as YSYEKL. Incomplete CDR3 DNA: TGCGCCAGCAGCCAAGATACACACTCTGGAAACACC. Protein sequence: CASSQDTHSGNT. The whole CDR3 protein is CASSQDTHSGNTIYF.

The table lists this clone with many counts. The read gets to within 3 residues of the CDR3 end, and the germline J gene fills in the rest. This rearrangement joins TRBV5-4 to TRBJ1-4, with a tentative D call TRBD1 (5 bases). V was shortened by 0 bases and J by 0 bases, with 9 bases between the two germline ends. The CDR3 loop spans 16 amino acids. Germline CDR1 is SGHNT and CDR2 is YYREEE (reference sequence). CDR3 bases read: TGTGCCAGCAGCTTGGAGGGGAGATCAACTAATGAAAAA. Translation gives CASSLEGRSTNEK. The entire CDR3 reads CASSLEGRSTNEKLFF.

This clone was detected ten times or more. The read halts 3 residues ahead of the CDR3 end, with the missing end drawn from the germline J gene. The chain is built from TRBV19 and TRBJ1-5; 7 nucleotides agree with TRBD1. This CDR3 comprises 17 residues. The germline gives CDR1 LNHDA, CDR2 SQIVND (reference sequence). Unmatched junction bases numbered 18, after V lost 4 bases and J lost 9 bases. CDR3 loop: CASSKTPGTAYSPPQHF. The sequenced part of the CDR3 DNA is TGTGCCAGTAGTAAGACCCCCGGGACAGCCTACTCCCCGCCC.

This clone occurred many times. The CDR3 end lies 3 residues beyond the end of the read and is filled in from the germline J gene. J is TRBJ2-3 and V is TRBV5-1; 12 bases agree with TRBD2. CDR3 size: 16 residues. CDR1 SGHRS and CDR2 YFSETQ come from the germline V gene. J lost 5 bases, V lost 4 bases, and 8 bases had no gene match. The DNA read from the CDR3 is TGCGCCAGCAGCGCCCTGACTAGCGGGAGCGTAGATACG. It specifies CASSALTSGSVDT. The whole CDR3 reads CASSALTSGSVDTQYF. Filled out from reference TRBV5-1 and TRBJ2-3, the complete variable domain reads KAGVTQTPRYLIKTRGQQVTLSCSPISGHRSVSWYQQTPGQGLQFLFEYFSETQRNKGNFPGRFSGRQFSNSRSEMNVSTLELGDSALYLCASSALTSGSVDTQYFGPGTRLTVL.

This clone was observed many times. Read sequence stops 3 residues before the CDR3 end, and the germline J gene provides the missing end. This chain links TRBV18 with TRBJ1-6; 9 bases are a match to TRBD1. The CDR3 covers 14 residues. Germline V CDR1 and CDR2: KGHSH, LQKENI. J gave up 9 bases and V 6 bases, and 6 bases lay outside the gene matches. The chain's CDR3 is CASSSGQGVSPLHF. CDR3 bases read: TGTGCCAGCTCCTCGGGACAGGGCGTTTCACCC.

This clone was detected many times. Sequencing ends 3 residues short of the CDR3 end; the germline J gene provides the rest. The V gene is TRBV30, the J gene TRBJ2-2; 7 bases map to TRBD1. CDR1 is GTSNPN, CDR2 SVGIG, per germline (reference sequence). V trimming: 0 bases; J trimming: 2 bases; junction bases outside the gene matches: 6. There are 16 residues in the CDR3. The sequenced part of the CDR3 DNA is TGTGCCTGGAGTGTGGTACGGGACAGTAACACCGGGGAG. Amino acid sequence: CAWSVVRDSNTGE. The full-length CDR3 reads as CAWSVVRDSNTGELFF. Full variable domain (outside the CDR3, taken from reference TRBV30 and TRBJ2-2): SQTIHQWPATLVQPVGSPLSLECTVEGTSNPNLYWYRQAAGRGLQLLFYSVGIGQISSEVPQNLSASRPQDRQFILSSKKLLLSDSGFYLCAWSVVRDSNTGELFFGEGSRLTVL.

This clone was observed many times. The read ends 3 residues before the CDR3 terminus; that terminus is restored from the germline J gene. The rearrangement joins TRBV7-3 to TRBJ1-2; 11 nucleotides align to TRBD1. This CDR3 has 14 residues. Germline loops: CDR1 SGHTA, CDR2 FQGTGA. The CDR3 loop is CASSPGQGALGYTF. Partial CDR3 DNA: TGTGCCAGCAGCCCAGGACAGGGGGCATTGGGC.

This clone was observed many times. The CDR3 end lies 3 residues beyond the end of the read and is filled in from the germline J gene. The V call is TRBV20-1, the J call TRBJ2-1, with 8 positions matching TRBD2. J was trimmed by 7 bases and V by 1 base; bases with no gene match: 18. CDR3 length equals 18 residues. CDR1 DFQATT and CDR2 SNEGSKA come from the germline V gene (reference sequence). CDR3 amino acids: CSARVGVAGRGSTNEQFF. The sequenced part of the CDR3 DNA is TGCAGTGCTAGAGTGGGGGTAGCGGGGAGGGGCTCTACAAATGAG.

This clone came up many times. The read gets to within 3 residues of the CDR3 end, and the germline J gene fills in the rest. This chain joins TRBV5-4 and TRBJ1-1, with a possible D match to TRBD1 (5 bases). The CDR3 is made up of 13 amino acids. Trimming shortened V by 4 bases and J by 5 bases, and 12 bases separated the two germline ends. Per germline, CDR1 SGHNT and CDR2 YYREEE (reference sequence). CDR3 DNA (partial): TGTGCCAGCAGCCTAAGGGGAGGTACTGAA. Translation gives CASSLRGGTE. The whole CDR3 sequence reads CASSLRGGTEAFF.